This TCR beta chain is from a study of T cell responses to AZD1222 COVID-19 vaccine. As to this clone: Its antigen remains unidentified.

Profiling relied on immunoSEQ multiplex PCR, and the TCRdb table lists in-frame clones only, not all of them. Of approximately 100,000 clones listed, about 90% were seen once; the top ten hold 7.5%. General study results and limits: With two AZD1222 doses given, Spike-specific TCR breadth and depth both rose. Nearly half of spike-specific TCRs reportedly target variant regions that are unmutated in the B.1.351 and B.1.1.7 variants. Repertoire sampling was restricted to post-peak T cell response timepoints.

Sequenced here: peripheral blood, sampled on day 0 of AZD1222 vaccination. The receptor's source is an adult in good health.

The CDR3 region is CASRQGGTGVPYEQYF. The CDR3 coding sequence is TGTGCCAGTAGACAAGGCGGGACAGGGGTACCCTACGAGCAGTACTTC. The rearrangement joins TRBV19 to TRBJ2-7; 10 positions agree with TRBD1. The CDR3 contains 16 residues. The trim removed 6 bases at V and 2 bases at J, leaving 10 bases unmatched. The germline V gene has CDR1 LNHDA and CDR2 SQIVND (reference sequence).